One and the same sample provided the 2 T cell receptor beta chains below, sequenced in a study of shared clonotypes between healthy human individuals. The table came from immunoSEQ multiplex PCR; TCRdb's copy has only in-frame clones and leaves some out. The sample has fewer than 850,000 clones; 80% to 95% are singletons. Specimen: memory CD8+ T cells from PBMCs. The subset is: CD45RO+ cells pooled with CCR7-negative TemRA cells. The receptors stem from a man between 18 and 29 years old in good health. Some clones in this sample may be carry-over from other donors' samples.

This chain connects TRBV11-2 to TRBJ2-7; D possibly corresponds to TRBD2 (6 bases). The CDR3 is made up of 12 amino acids. Trimming took off 5 bases at V and 6 bases at J, with 11 bases between the two ends. Germline V gene sequence: CDR1 SGHAT, CDR2 FQNNGV. DNA of the CDR3: TGTGCCAGCAGCCCTGGGGGGTTCGAGCAGTACTTC. It is translated as CASSPGGFEQYF.

The CDR3 loop is CASSFRTGKEPNYNEQFF. CDR3 coding DNA: TGTGCCAGCAGCTTTCGGACAGGGAAAGAACCGAATTACAATGAGCAGTTCTTC. This chain uses TRBV11-2 with TRBJ2-1; 8 bases align to TRBD1. The CDR3 totals 18 residues. Per the germline V gene, CDR1 is SGHAT and CDR2 is FQNNGV. Trimming took 3 bases from V and 4 from J; bases not matched to a gene: 14.